This T cell receptor (beta chain) was retrieved from a study of T cells in Graves' hyperthyroidism and ophthalmopathy. Study-wide points: Appearing also in blood were most of the thyroid clonotypes expanded above 0.001. For ophthalmopathy, model prediction preceded onset by a median approximately 6 months.

The hyperthyroidism was newly diagnosed and had lasted under 2 months; the patients were aged 18 to 65. The PBMCs had their origin in 10 ml of fresh peripheral blood. As regards this clonotype: What it binds is unknown.

The CDR3 has 14 amino acids. Germline CDR1 LNHDA, CDR2 SQIVND (reference sequence). The germline V and J ends were trimmed by 3 bases and 0 bases, with 8 bases remaining between them. Amplified TCR beta CDR3 regions came from RNA transcripts. Primed by the HTBI set, a first-round RT-PCR was run on the TCR CDR3. Each CDR3 protein is one row after TCRdb ran MiXCR on the multiplex PCR reads. Here the sample spans approximately 700,000 distinct CDR3 sequences, over 15% being singletons. The sequence came from a man aged 18-30 years with Graves' hyperthyroidism. V is TRBV19 and J is TRBJ1-1; no clear D gene. Specimen: blood. CDR3 in amino acids: CASSMGRLNTEAFF. In nucleotides, the CDR3 is TGTGCCAGTAGTATGGGAAGGCTGAACACTGAAGCTTTCTTT. Full variable domain (remainder filled in from reference TRBV19 and TRBJ1-1): DGGITQSPKYLFRKEGQNVTLSCEQNLNHDAMYWYRQDPGQGLRLIYYSQIVNDFQKGDIAEGYSVSREKKESFPLTVTSAQKNPTAFYLCASSMGRLNTEAFFGQGTRLTVV.